This T cell receptor (beta chain) was sequenced during a study of shared clonotypes between healthy human individuals. General study results and limits: As a rule, naive subsets had a larger estimated richness than memory subsets.

The authors divided CD4+ cells into CD45RA+ naive and CD45RA-negative memory subsets. The CDR3 contains 13 residues. The V gene's germline CDR1 is SGHRS and CDR2 YFSETQ. Remarks on this clone: The antigen remains unidentified. This likely traces to a read error, being one base from a far larger clone.

This table comes from immunoSEQ multiplex PCR, and its TCRdb copy is limited to in-frame clones, with some not included. This sample has about 1.1 million clones, with roughly 74% found just once. Sequencing was carried out using memory CD4+ T cells from PBMCs. Subset noted: CD45RA-negative fraction. The gene calls are TRBV5-1 and TRBJ1-2, with TRBD1 as a possible D gene (5 bases). The TCR sequence derives from a man in his late teens or twenties in good health. Some clones in this sample may be carry-over from other donors' samples. The CDR3 DNA sequence: TGCGCCGGCAGCTTGAGGCAGGGCGTTGGCTACACCTTC. This gives the protein CAGSLRQGVGYTF.